Detailed here is one T cell receptor (beta chain). In the original processing: Cell counts per sample came from amplifying reference gene primers. Assay used: immunoSEQ multiplex PCR; TCRdb lists only in-frame clones, some missing. D and trimming come from the DNA, and the V and J calls and clone size come from that table. The repertoire consists of 150,000 to 200,000 clones, with around 90% occurring once and the leading ten covering roughly 0.6%. The data were obtained in a study of blood T cell repertoires in COVID-19. Study context: Material from acute and convalescent COVID-19 was sourced from the United States, Italy and Spain.

Trimming took off 0 bases at V and 3 bases at J, with 6 bases between the two ends. Germline CDR1 is SGHTS and CDR2 is YDEGEE. The CDR3 has 14 amino acids. The source material was peripheral blood. This chain links TRBV5-8 with TRBJ2-2; maybe TRBD1 (5 bases). The TCR originated in a man in his forties or fifties with acute or convalescent COVID-19. The CDR3 loop reads CASSLGQYTGELFF. The CDR3 bases are TGTGCCAGCAGCTTGGGACAGTACACCGGGGAGCTGTTTTTT.